This TCR beta chain was identified in a study of T cells after yellow fever vaccination. Looking at the study overall: When fractions had low cell numbers, they were prepared with SMART-Seq v4 Ultra Low Input.

Germline assignment: CDR1 SGHDN and CDR2 FVKESK. The CDR3 runs 17 residues. J was trimmed by 0 bases and V by 0 bases; bases with no gene match: 3. Study findings and constraints: Subsequent booster samples again held most clones from primary vaccination (around 96% CD4, about 86% CD8). Weaker, the secondary response peaked sooner, at day 5 versus 15.

Conversion of TCR transcripts into cDNA relied on 5'RACE template switching, which added a universal primer site and UMIs. TCRdb reprocessed the 5' RACE reads with MiXCR, giving one entry per CDR3 protein. The sample carries approximately 300,000 distinct CDR3 sequences, roughly 7% recorded once. A few counts support this clonotype. Its antigen is unknown. This chain connects TRBV14 to TRBJ2-7; TRBD1 aligns across 12 bases. Sequencing was performed on PBMCs, taken approximately 47 days after the first yellow fever vaccination. The origin of this receptor is a man younger than 35 who received the YFV17D yellow fever vaccine. The CDR3 is CASSQDGGQGASYEQYV. DNA of the CDR3: TGTGCCAGCAGCCAAGATGGGGGACAGGGGGCCTCCTACGAGCAGTACGTC.